This TCR beta chain was obtained from a study of CD8 T cells in Susac syndrome. Regarding the study as a whole: Susac CD8+ clonal expansion peaked in TEMRA cells and active patients.

Negative magnetic isolation gave CD8+ and CD4+ cells; FACS enriched CD8+ TEMRA. The germline CDR1 and CDR2 sequences are LGHDT and YNNKEL (reference sequence). There are 16 residues in the CDR3. Trimming at V came to 4 bases and at J to 5 bases, leaving 7 bases not matched to a gene. Comment on this clonotype: What it binds is unknown.

RNA was extracted with the RNeasy kit, and a quantity of roughly 0.5 to 1 ug was reverse transcribed using random hexamers. TCRdb re-analysed the immunoSEQ multiplex PCR reads in MiXCR, keeping a single row per CDR3 protein. The data hold some 140,000 distinct CDR3 sequences, with 85% to 95% observed a single time. The gene calls are TRBV3-1 and TRBJ2-2; 10 bases line up with TRBD2. The TCR was taken from a human donor with Susac syndrome. Sequenced material: CD8+ T cells from PBMCs. The CDR3 protein is CASSPQLAGRTGELFF. DNA of the CDR3: TGTGCCAGCAGCCCGCAACTAGCGGGAAGAACCGGGGAGCTGTTTTTT.